This is a list of T cell receptor beta chains from one sample in a study of T cell changes during pregnancy in multiple sclerosis. Method: immunoSEQ multiplex PCR; TCRdb's copy keeps in-frame clones and lacks some. The sample holds about 92,000 clones; approximately 92% are singletons and the top ten take around 4.5%. Specimen: peripheral blood, collected in the first trimester of pregnancy. These receptors were collected from a female donor with multiple sclerosis, enrolled in a pregnancy study. The CDR3 runs from the conserved cysteine through the conserved F or W. A D gene is named only where the DNA matches it firmly. A clone size is listed for some rows: how often the clone was seen (once, few, many), or a class if it is expanded.

TRBJ1-2 once TRBV29-1 TRBD1 TGCAGCGTTGAAGACGGGACAGGGGGCGCAGGTTATGGCTACACCTTC CSVEDGTGGAGYGYTF
TRBJ2-1 . TRBV5-1 . TGCGCCAGCAGCTTGGAGTTAGGGGTTAGCTCCTACAATGAGCAGTTCTTC CASSLELGVSSYNEQFF
TRBJ2-7 . TRBV6-1 TRBD2 TGTGCCAGCAGTGAGCTAGCGGGGTTGTACGAGCAGTACTTC CASSELAGLYEQYF
TRBJ2-1 once TRBV19 TRBD1 TGTGCCAGTAGTCACACCGGGACAGGCAATGAGCAGTTCTTC CASSHTGTGNEQFF
TRBJ1-5 . TRBV29-1 TRBD1 TGCAGCGTTGGGGCAGGGGGCATAGAACAGCCCCAGCATTTT CSVGAGGIEQPQHF
TRBJ2-1 . TRBV9 TRBD2 TGTGCCAGCAGCGTATTAGCGGGGGGGTACAATGAGCAGTTCTTC CASSVLAGGYNEQFF
TRBJ1-2 few TRBV6-5 . TGTGCCAGCACCAAACGGGAGGTTAATTCAGTGGGCTACACCTTC CASTKREVNSVGYTF
TRBJ2-3 . TRBV2 . TGTGCCAGCAGTGAATGGTGGGGCTCTAGCACAGATACGCAGTATTTT CASSEWWGSSTDTQYF
TRBJ2-2 once TRBV5-6 . TGTGCCAGCAGCTTGGAGGGGGGGGCCGGGGAGCTGTTTTTT CASSLEGGAGELFF
TRBJ2-3 . TRBV19 TRBD1 TGTGCCAGTAGTACAGGGGGCGCGACAGATACGCAGTATTTT CASSTGGATDTQYF
TRBJ2-3 . TRBV5-6 . TGTGCCAGCAGCTTTCAGGGGCGCCCCACAGATACGCAGTATTTT CASSFQGRPTDTQYF
TRBJ1-4 . TRBV7-9 TRBD1 TGTGCCAGCAGCCCGGGACAGCCAACTAATGAAAAACTGTTTTTT CASSPGQPTNEKLFF
TRBJ1-5 few TRBV27 . TGTGCCAGCAGTCTTCTCAATCAGCCCCAGCATTTT CASSLLNQPQHF
TRBJ1-1 . TRBV5-6 . TGTGCCAGCAGCCTAGGACTCACTGAAGCTTTCTTT CASSLGLTEAFF
TRBJ1-6 . TRBV5-4 . TGTGCCAGCAGCTTGGTGAAGCAGGGCTATAATTCACCCCTCCACTTT CASSLVKQGYNSPLHF
TRBJ2-1 . TRBV27 TRBD2 TGTGCCAGCAGTTTGCTAGCGGACAATGAGCAGTTCTTC CASSLLADNEQFF
TRBJ1-1 . TRBV5-6 TRBD1 TGTGCCAGCACCTGGGGACAGGGAGACACTGAAGCTTTCTTT CASTWGQGDTEAFF
TRBJ2-7 . TRBV9 TRBD2 TGTGCCAGCAGCTCGACCTTCCGGGGGGAACAGTACTTC CASSSTFRGEQYF
TRBJ1-2 . TRBV7-3 . TGTGCCAGCAGCTTCACCCGAGATAGGTCTGGGGGGGGCTACACCTTC CASSFTRDRSGGGYTF
TRBJ1-1 . TRBV5-5 TRBD1 TGTGCCAGCAGCTTGACAGGGGGGCAAGCTTTCTTT CASSLTGGQAFF
TRBJ2-1 . TRBV10-3 TRBD2 TGTGCCATCAGTCCGCGGGGGTCCACCTACAATGAGCAGTTCTTC CAISPRGSTYNEQFF
TRBJ1-1 . TRBV19 . TGTGCCAGTAGTTTTGCAGGGATTTTAGGGAACACTGAAGCTTTCTTT CASSFAGILGNTEAFF
TRBJ2-1 . TRBV9 . TGTGCCAGCAGCGTAGGTTTAGAGGCCTACAATGAGCAGTTCTTC CASSVGLEAYNEQFF
TRBJ2-1 . TRBV25-1 . TGTGCCAGCACGGCGGGGACCTCCTACAATGAGCAGTTCTTC CASTAGTSYNEQFF
TRBJ2-7 . TRBV13 . TGTGCCAGCAGCTTAGGCCTAACAGAGAGCTCCTACGAGCAGTACTTC CASSLGLTESSYEQYF
TRBJ2-7 . TRBV11-2 TRBD1 TGTGCCAGCAGCCCCTCCGGGACAGGGGGCCCCATCTCCTCCTACGAGCAGTACTTC CASSPSGTGGPISSYEQYF
TRBJ1-3 few TRBV6-1 . TGTGCCAGCAGTGAACAGGGGCGCTCTGGAAACACCATATATTTT CASSEQGRSGNTIYF
TRBJ1-1 few TRBV13 TRBD1 TGTGCCAGCAGCCCGGGACAGGTCAACACTGAAGCTTTCTTT CASSPGQVNTEAFF
TRBJ2-5 once TRBV5-8 TRBD2 TGTGCCAGCAGCGTGGGGTCTAGCGGAAACCAAGAGACCCAGTACTTC CASSVGSSGNQETQYF
TRBJ1-3 . TRBV5-4 TRBD1 TGTGCCAGCGGGACACCGGGGACAGCTGGAAACACCATATATTTT CASGTPGTAGNTIYF
TRBJ2-3 once TRBV5-1 TRBD1 TGCGCCAGCAGCTGGACCGGGACAGGACGCACAGATACGCAGTATTTT CASSWTGTGRTDTQYF
TRBJ1-2 . TRBV18 . TGTGCCAGCTCACCAAAGGAGGACTATGGCTACACCTTC CASSPKEDYGYTF
TRBJ2-7 . TRBV21-1 . TGTGCCAGCATTCGGCGCACAGGCTACGAGCAGTACTTC CASIRRTGYEQYF
TRBJ2-7 once TRBV5-4 . TGTGCCAGCACTGGTCAGGATCCCTACGAGCAGTACTTC CASTGQDPYEQYF
TRBJ2-7 . TRBV29-1 TRBD1 TGCAGCGTTGAACGTGTGGGGGACAGGGGATCCTACGAGCAGTACTTC CSVERVGDRGSYEQYF
TRBJ2-2 once TRBV7-9 TRBD2 TGTGCCAGCAGCTCCACTAGCGGATACACCGGGGAGCTGTTTTTT CASSSTSGYTGELFF
TRBJ2-2 . TRBV29-1 TRBD1 TGCAGCGTCACAGGGGTTCCGAGCACCGGGGAGCTGTTTTTT CSVTGVPSTGELFF
TRBJ2-5 . TRBV4-1 . TGCGCCAGCAGCCAAGATAGCGGCCGGGGGTCCCAGTACTTC CASSQDSGRGSQYF